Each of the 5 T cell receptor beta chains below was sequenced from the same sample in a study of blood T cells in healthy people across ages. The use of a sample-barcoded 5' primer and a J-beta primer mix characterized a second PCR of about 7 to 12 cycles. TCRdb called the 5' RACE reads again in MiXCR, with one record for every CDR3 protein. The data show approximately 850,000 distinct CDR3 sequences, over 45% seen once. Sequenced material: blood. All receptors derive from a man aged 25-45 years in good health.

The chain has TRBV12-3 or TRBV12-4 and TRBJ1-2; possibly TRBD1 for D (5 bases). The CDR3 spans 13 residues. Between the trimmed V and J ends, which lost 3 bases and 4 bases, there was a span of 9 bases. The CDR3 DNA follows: TGTGCCAGCAGTTTGGGGACCTCCTATGGCTACACCTTC. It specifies CASSLGTSYGYTF.

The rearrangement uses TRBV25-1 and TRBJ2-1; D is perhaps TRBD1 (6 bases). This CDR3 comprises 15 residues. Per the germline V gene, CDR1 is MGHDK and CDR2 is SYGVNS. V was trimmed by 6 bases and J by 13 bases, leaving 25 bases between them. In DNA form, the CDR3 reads TGTGCCAGCAGCCCCTTCGACAGGCTTGGGGAGACCCAGTTCTTC. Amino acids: CASSPFDRLGETQFF.

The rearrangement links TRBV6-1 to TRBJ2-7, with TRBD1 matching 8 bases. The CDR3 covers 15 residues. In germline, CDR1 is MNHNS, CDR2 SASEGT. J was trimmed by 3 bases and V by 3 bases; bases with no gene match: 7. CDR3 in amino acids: CASSDLGQAIYEQYF. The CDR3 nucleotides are TGTGCCAGCAGTGACCTGGGACAGGCAATCTACGAGCAGTACTTC.

The CDR3 spells CSARDQEGRLYEQYF. The DNA of the CDR3 is TGCAGTGCTAGAGATCAGGAGGGCAGGCTCTACGAGCAGTACTTC. This chain joins TRBV20-1 and TRBJ2-5; D is possibly TRBD2 (6 bases). The end of the DNA aligns better with TRBJ2-7, so the J call may be wrong. CDR1 is DFQATT and CDR2 is SNEGSKA in the germline V gene (reference sequence). The CDR3 is made up of 15 amino acids.

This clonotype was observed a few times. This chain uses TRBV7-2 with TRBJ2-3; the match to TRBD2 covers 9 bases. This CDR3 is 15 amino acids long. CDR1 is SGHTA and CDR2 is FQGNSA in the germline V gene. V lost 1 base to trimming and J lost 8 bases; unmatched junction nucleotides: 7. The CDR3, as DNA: TGTGCCAGCAGCTTAGGGGCGGGGGGGCCTGGTACGCAGTATTTT. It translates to CASSLGAGGPGTQYF. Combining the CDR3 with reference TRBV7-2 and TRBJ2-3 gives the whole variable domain GAGVSQSPSNKVTEKGKDVELRCDPISGHTALYWYRQSLGQGLEFLIYFQGNSAPDKSGLPSDRFSAERTGGSVSTLTIQRTQQEDSAVYLCASSLGAGGPGTQYFGPGTRLTVL.